This is a list of T cell receptor beta chains from one sample in a study of cytomegalovirus exposure and HLA in healthy donors. Repertoires were generated with immunoSEQ multiplex PCR, while TCRdb's copy carries only in-frame clones and drops some. The table lists some 130,000 clones, 79% of them singletons. Sequenced sample: PBMCs. The receptor set was obtained from a male donor in good health and CMV-seronegative. The CDR3 runs from the conserved cysteine through the conserved F or W. Fields, in order: V gene, J gene, D gene, clone size, CDR3 DNA, CDR3 protein. D genes are given only for firm matches. Clone size appears in some rows only: once, few, many, or a class for an expanded clone.

TRBV5-5	TRBJ1-5	TRBD1	.	TGTGCCAGCAGCCCTGGACAGGGGGCTGATCAGCCCCAGCATTTT	CASSPGQGADQPQHF
TRBV10-3	TRBJ1-5	.	.	TGTGCCATCAGTGAGAGGGACACCCTTAGTAATCAGCCCCAGCATTTT	CAISERDTLSNQPQHF
TRBV5-1	TRBJ2-2	TRBD1	.	TGCGCCAGCAGCATGACAGGGAGAGTGGGCACCGGGGAGCTGTTTTTT	CASSMTGRVGTGELFF
TRBV7-2	TRBJ1-1	TRBD1	few	TGTGCCAGCAGCTTAGGTAGGGGACAGGGGTTGGCTTTCTTT	CASSLGRGQGLAFF
TRBV30	TRBJ2-7	.	.	TGTGCCTGGAGCAAAGGTGGGCAGCATCAGTACTTC	CAWSKGGQHQYF
TRBV9	TRBJ1-6	TRBD1	.	TGTGCCAGCAGCCTCCGGACAGGGTTGGTGTCACCCCTCCACTTT	CASSLRTGLVSPLHF
TRBV27	TRBJ2-5	TRBD1	.	TGTGCCAGCAGTTCCCTTGCGGACAGGGGGCGCTTCTCCCCGCAAGAGACCCAGTACTTC	CASSSLADRGRFSPQETQYF
TRBV7-2	TRBJ2-3	.	.	TGTGCCAGCAGCTTACAACCCGGGGTAGATACGCAGTATTTT	CASSLQPGVDTQYF
TRBV7-6	TRBJ1-6	TRBD1	.	TGTGCCAGCAGCCTAGCCCCCACGGACAGGGGTCATTCACCCCTCCACTTT	CASSLAPTDRGHSPLHF
TRBV2	TRBJ2-2	TRBD2	once	TGTGCCAGCAGTGTCGGGGGGGCTGCCGGGGAGCTGTTTTTT	CASSVGGAAGELFF
TRBV4-1	TRBJ2-7	TRBD1	.	TGCGCCAGCAGCCAACCGGGACAGGTATCCTACGAGCAGTACTTC	CASSQPGQVSYEQYF
TRBV11-2	TRBJ2-5	.	few	TGTGCCAGCAGCTTAGGGTTCAGGGGAAAGACCCAGTACTTC	CASSLGFRGKTQYF
TRBV6-5	TRBJ2-2	.	few	TGTGCCAGCAGTACCGGGACTGTCAACACCGGGGAGCTGTTTTTT	CASSTGTVNTGELFF
TRBV5-1	TRBJ2-2	TRBD1	once	TGCGCCAGCAGCTTTGACAGGGGCGGCACCGGGGAGCTGTTTTTT	CASSFDRGGTGELFF
TRBV5-8	TRBJ2-1	TRBD1	.	TGTGCCAGCAGCTGGGGTGGGACAGGCCTGTACAATGAGCAGTTCTTC	CASSWGGTGLYNEQFF
TRBV7-6	TRBJ2-3	TRBD2	few	TGTGCCAGCAGCCCCCGAGGGGCTAGCGGGGGGGCGACAGATACGCAGTATTTT	CASSPRGASGGATDTQYF
TRBV4-2	TRBJ1-2	.	.	TGTGCCAGCAGCCAGAGGGCAGGCGGGAGGGACTATGGCTACACCTTC	CASSQRAGGRDYGYTF
TRBV6-1	TRBJ2-1	TRBD2	.	TGTGCCAGCAGTGAAGCCGGGACTAGCGTCAATGAGCAGTTCTTC	CASSEAGTSVNEQFF
TRBV6-5	TRBJ1-5	TRBD1	.	TGTGCCAGCAGCCGGGACAGGGGGGACAATCAGCCCCAGCATTTT	CASSRDRGDNQPQHF
TRBV5-6	TRBJ2-1	TRBD2	.	TGTGCCAGCAGCGATGGGACTAGCGGGTACTACAATGAGCAGTTCTTC	CASSDGTSGYYNEQFF
TRBV5-1	TRBJ2-3	TRBD2	.	TGCGCCAGCAGTCTAGCGGGGGGCACAGATACGCAGTATTTT	CASSLAGGTDTQYF
TRBV18	TRBJ2-3	TRBD1	.	TGTGCCAGCTCACCGACAGGGAAAGAGGCCACGCAGTATTTT	CASSPTGKEATQYF
TRBV6-1	TRBJ1-6	TRBD1	once	TGTGCCAGCAGTGAAGTTCCGGGACAGGGGGCCTCACCCCTCCACTTT	CASSEVPGQGASPLHF
TRBV27	TRBJ2-1	.	once	TGTGCCAGCACCTTTAGGGGGGGCGGGGATTACAATGAGCAGTTCTTC	CASTFRGGGDYNEQFF
TRBV5-4	TRBJ2-3	TRBD2	.	TGTGCCAGCAGCTCGGCACCGGGACTAGGCACAGATACGCAGTATTTT	CASSSAPGLGTDTQYF
TRBV7-2	TRBJ1-4	.	few	TGTGCCAGCAGCTTAGAGCCCAGGGAAAAACTGTTTTTT	CASSLEPREKLFF
TRBV5-1	TRBJ2-5	TRBD2	.	TGCGCCAGCAGTCGCATTGGACTAGCGGAAGAGACCCAGTACTTC	CASSRIGLAEETQYF
TRBV5-1	TRBJ2-3	TRBD1	.	TGCGCCAGCAGCTTCGGGACAGGGAGAGGGGATACGCAGTATTTT	CASSFGTGRGDTQYF
TRBV11-3	TRBJ2-7	TRBD1	.	TGTGCCAGCAGCCCGGGACAGGGGGCAGGGGAGCAGTACTTC	CASSPGQGAGEQYF
TRBV19	TRBJ1-4	.	.	TGTGCCAGTAGTCCTAGCTTTGAAGCAACTAATGAAAAACTGTTTTTT	CASSPSFEATNEKLFF
TRBV29-1	TRBJ1-1	TRBD1	.	TGCAGCGTTGAAGATATAGGGGCCCGGGCAGGGGGCACTGAAGCTTTCTTT	CSVEDIGARAGGTEAFF
TRBV7-8	TRBJ1-1	.	.	TGTGCCAGCAGCTTATCCACCTTTGAGACTGAAGCTTTCTTT	CASSLSTFETEAFF